This is a list of T cell receptor beta chains from one sample in a study of CD8 T cells in ankylosing spondylitis. Each CDR3 protein gets one entry after TCRdb re-called the 5' RACE reads with MiXCR. The sample lists about 36,000 distinct CDR3 sequences; 5.5% to 7.5% were seen once. Material for sequencing was blood, either unsorted or a sorted T cell fraction (not recorded which). These receptors were obtained from a male donor with ankylosing spondylitis or in good health (not recorded which). The conserved cysteine and the conserved F or W are not part of the CDR3 here.

J	V	CDR3
TRBJ1-4	TRBV28	ASSLWQELTNEKLF
TRBJ2-7	TRBV20-1	SAARDTRSYEQY
TRBJ2-5	TRBV5-1	ASSSGTAKETQY
TRBJ2-2	TRBV13	ASSLGPVGTGELF
TRBJ2-7	TRBV5-1	ASRTGTSEYEQY
TRBJ2-3	TRBV27	ASRLRGGTDTQY
TRBJ2-7	TRBV11-1	ASSSDRFSIGLY
TRBJ2-2	TRBV4-1	ASSYGLAENTGELF
TRBJ2-7	TRBV28	ASRMTNPYREQY
TRBJ2-7	TRBV6-2/TRBV6-3	ATKFGQVYEQY
TRBJ2-7	TRBV27	ASSPGTSGSRNEQY
TRBJ2-2	TRBV5-1	ASSLAERQEYTGELF
TRBJ2-5	TRBV5-1	ASSLLGQQETQY
TRBJ2-5	TRBV29-1	SGAPGQGQQETQY
TRBJ2-1	TRBV7-9	ASYFDTSGYNEQF
TRBJ2-1	TRBV7-7	ASSASGRPFYNEQF
TRBJ2-2	TRBV29-1	SVVVIDTGELF
TRBJ2-1	TRBV29-1	SVVAGGPGEQF